The sequence of this T cell receptor (beta chain) was determined in a study of T cells in tuberculosis. V lost 3 bases, J lost 3 bases, and 1 base stayed unmatched. This CDR3 is built from 16 residues. The germline gives CDR1 KGHSH, CDR2 LQKENI. Data came from immunoSEQ multiplex PCR; TCRdb stores just in-frame clones and leaves some out. The profile covers over 25,000 clones, with 95% appearing a single time and less than 2.5% taken by the ten largest. A few counts support this clone. The specimen sequenced was PBMCs. The TCR comes from a donor aged 10 to 29 with latent tuberculosis or without tuberculosis infection. This rearrangement joins TRBV18 to TRBJ2-3, with 15 nucleotides matching TRBD2. The DNA for the CDR3 is TGTGCCAGCTCACCGGGGACTAGCGGGGGGACAGATACGCAGTATTTT. It is translated as CASSPGTSGGTDTQYF.